This passage covers 18 T cell receptor beta chains from one sample sequenced in a study of blood T cells in healthy people across ages. Together with a sample-barcoded 5' primer, a J-beta primer mix was included in a second PCR lasting about 6 to 11 cycles. MiXCR was run by TCRdb on the 5' RACE reads, yielding one entry per CDR3 protein. The repertoire holds about 1 million distinct CDR3 sequences, 45% seen once, with over 15% in the top ten. Sequencing input: blood. Receptors were obtained from a woman aged 60-75 years in good health.

This clonotype was recorded once. One junction end does not reproduce the germline sequence, and a read error may be involved. This sequence joins TRBV7-9 and TRBJ2-7; 8 positions agree with TRBD1. The last part of the DNA fits TRBJ2-5 better; the J call may be wrong. The germline V gene encodes CDR1 SEHNR and CDR2 FQNEAQ (reference sequence). This CDR3 has 15 residues. The CDR3, as DNA: TGTGCCTGCAGCTTAGGGACAGGACCAAAAGAGACCCAGTACTTC. As protein: CACSLGTGPKETQYF.

The chain couples TRBV29-1 to TRBJ1-1; D may be TRBD1 (5 bases). V was pared by 8 bases and J by 1 base, with 17 bases between. This CDR3 has 14 residues. CDR1 is SQVTM, CDR2 ANQGSEA, per germline. The CDR3 DNA follows: TGCAGCTTAACGGGACTTTCAGCGAACACTGAAGCTTTCTTT. Protein product: CSLTGLSANTEAFF.

The chain couples TRBV4-1 to TRBJ2-3; TRBD2 is a possible D gene (6 bases). The germline CDR1 and CDR2 sequences are MGHRA and YSYEKL. The CDR3 runs 16 residues. V was cut by 4 bases and J by 3 bases, with 17 bases left in between. The CDR3 DNA is TGCGCCAGCAGCCTTAAGCCTAGCGTTACAACAGATACGCAGTATTTT. Its protein is CASSLKPSVTTDTQYF.

The rearrangement links TRBV6-6 to TRBJ1-5; possible D gene TRBD1, 5 bases. This CDR3 spans 14 amino acids. Germline values: CDR1 MNHNY, CDR2 SVGAGI (reference sequence). With 6 bases removed from V and 0 bases from J, the gap between germline ends came to 9 bases. CDR3 amino acids: CASRGPFSNQPQHF. The CDR3 DNA follows: TGTGCCAGCAGGGGGCCGTTTAGCAATCAGCCCCAGCATTTT.

The chain couples TRBV6-5 to TRBJ1-4; 9 bases agree with TRBD1. The length of the CDR3 is 16 residues. V shed 2 bases, J shed 15 bases, and the junction held 16 bases outside the gene matches. Looked up from germline, CDR1 is MNHEY and CDR2 is SVGAGI. CDR3 residues: CASSYPMGTGSEGVFF. CDR3 nucleotides: TGTGCCAGCAGTTACCCCATGGGGACAGGGTCCGAAGGGGTGTTTTTT.

The chain couples TRBV2 to TRBJ2-4; D is possibly TRBD1 or TRBD2 (5 bases each). Germline CDR1 SNHLY, CDR2 FYNNEI. V lost 5 bases and J lost 13, with 18 bases in between. This CDR3 contains 13 residues. CDR3 loop: CASSRGPLGEQYF. CDR3 bases: TGTGCCAGCAGTCGGGGACCACTTGGGGAGCAGTACTTC.

CDR3 sequence: CSATSRLLYEQYF. As DNA, the CDR3 is TGCAGTGCTACTAGCAGGCTCCTCTACGAGCAGTACTTC. The J gene is TRBJ2-7, the V gene TRBV20-1; a possible D gene is TRBD2 (5 bases). In germline, CDR1 is DFQATT, CDR2 SNEGSKA (reference sequence). Deletions cut 4 bases from V and 3 bases from J, with 13 bases between. The CDR3 runs to 13 residues.

This clonotype was found a few times. V usage is TRBV7-8 and J usage is TRBJ2-4; 13 positions match TRBD2. The CDR3 is 16 amino acids. Trimming cost V 5 bases and J 1 base; bases outside gene matches: 2. From germline, CDR1 is SGHVS and CDR2 FQNEAQ. CDR3 residues: CASSILAGGAKNIQYF. The CDR3 DNA follows: TGTGCCAGCAGCATACTAGCGGGAGGGGCCAAAAACATTCAGTACTTC.

V and J are TRBV20-1 and TRBJ2-1; D is possibly TRBD2 (6 bases). The CDR3 runs to 13 residues. Trimming removed 1 base at V and 3 bases at J, with 7 bases between. CDR1 DFQATT and CDR2 SNEGSKA come from the germline V gene (reference sequence). CDR3 bases: TGCAGTGCTAGAGGGAGGGTCTACAATGAGCAGTTCTTC. It codes for CSARGRVYNEQFF.

V is TRBV20-1 and J is TRBJ2-7; D might be TRBD2 (5 bases). Germline V CDR1 and CDR2: DFQATT, SNEGSKA (reference sequence). V was shortened by 4 bases and J by 6 bases, with 19 bases between the two germline ends. The CDR3 length is 14 residues. The CDR3 protein is CSAKRKTNGIEQYF. CDR3 DNA sequence: TGCAGTGCTAAAAGGAAGACTAACGGGATCGAGCAGTACTTC.

This clonotype showed up just a few times. The chain combines TRBV11-2 with TRBJ2-1, with TRBD2 matching 9 bases. Germline V gene lookup returns CDR1 SGHAT and CDR2 FQNNGV. The CDR3 extends over 15 amino acids. The trim removed 3 bases at V and 4 bases at J, leaving 4 bases unmatched. The CDR3 DNA reads as TGTGCCAGCAGCTTCTCTAGCGGGACGTACAATGAGCAGTTCTTC. Encoded protein: CASSFSSGTYNEQFF.

The chain joins TRBV6-5 to TRBJ1-2; 10 bases align to TRBD1. The V and J ends lost 8 bases and 8 bases, in that order; junction bases with no gene match: 11. This CDR3 spans 14 amino acids. CDR1 is MNHEY, CDR2 SVGAGI, per germline. The CDR3 region is CASGTHGTGVGYTF. The CDR3 coding sequence is TGTGCCAGCGGTACACATGGGACAGGGGTCGGCTACACCTTC.

This clonotype was observed a few times. The chain's CDR3 is CASSFTSGSLNYEQYF. The DNA of the CDR3 is TGTGCCAGCAGCTTTACTAGCGGGAGCCTTAACTACGAGCAGTACTTC. The gene calls are TRBV11-2 and TRBJ2-7; 11 bases map to TRBD2. This CDR3 contains 16 residues. Germline CDR1 is SGHAT and CDR2 is FQNNGV. V was clipped by 3 bases and J by 3 bases; unmatched bases: 7. Full variable domain (remainder filled in from reference TRBV11-2 and TRBJ2-7): EAGVAQSPRYKIIEKRQSVAFWCNPISGHATLYWYQQILGQGPKLLIQFQNNGVVDDSQLPKDRFSAERLKGVDSTLKIQPAKLEDSAVYLCASSFTSGSLNYEQYFGPGTRLTVT.

The J gene is TRBJ2-7, the V gene TRBV14; D is unclear. This CDR3 is 12 amino acids long. Germline V gives CDR1 SGHDN, CDR2 FVKESK. Deletions cut 1 base from V and 5 bases from J, with 6 bases between. The CDR3 here is CASSQVGHEQYF. The DNA of the CDR3 is TGTGCCAGCAGCCAAGTAGGCCACGAGCAGTACTTC.

V and J are TRBV6-5 and TRBJ2-5; perhaps TRBD2 as D (5 bases). The CDR3 spans 15 residues. Trimming stripped 2 bases from V and 2 bases from J, with 12 bases between. CDR1 and CDR2 from the germline V gene are MNHEY and SVGAGI. CDR3 in DNA: TGTGCCAGCAGTTACCGCGGACTGGGGCAAGAGACCCAGTACTTC. Encoded protein: CASSYRGLGQETQYF.

The J gene is TRBJ1-1, the V gene TRBV15; D is ambiguous. Trimming took off 8 bases at V and 7 bases at J, with 14 bases between the two ends. This CDR3 comprises 12 residues. Per the germline V gene, CDR1 is LNHNV and CDR2 is YYDKDF (reference sequence). CDR3: CATRLVGNEAFF. The CDR3 bases are TGTGCCACCCGCCTTGTCGGTAATGAAGCTTTCTTT.

The rearrangement links TRBV12-3 or TRBV12-4 to TRBJ1-2; D is perhaps TRBD1 (5 bases). V shed 5 bases and J shed 12 bases, with 16 bases lying between them. CDR3 length equals 12 residues. This chain's CDR3 is CASSMGPRADTF. DNA for the CDR3: TGTGCCAGCAGTATGGGACCACGGGCGGACACCTTC.

This clonotype appeared a single time. This chain connects TRBV5-1 to TRBJ2-4, with 8 bases matching TRBD1. The closer fit of TRBJ2-7 to the DNA end suggests the J call may be wrong. Germline-derived CDR1 and CDR2 are SGHRS and YFSETQ. CDR3 length equals 15 residues. DNA for the CDR3: TGCGCCAGCAGCTTAAGATGGGACAGGAGCTACGAGCAGTACTTC. Its protein is CASSLRWDRSYEQYF.